This TCR beta chain was obtained from a study of cytotoxic CD8 clonotypes in ibrutinib-treated CLL. Study overall: Of a cohort that held some 12 relapsed/refractory and around 16 treatment-naive patients, around 18 were IGHV unmutated.

Findings and caveats of the study: The clonality rise at ibrutinib response reflected private clonotype expansion. While tracking circulating CD8+ T-cell counts, baseline clonality exceeded that of age-matched healthy donors.

Of note for this clone: No antigen is known for it.

Measured with immunoSEQ multiplex PCR; TCRdb has only the in-frame clones, and not every one. The table includes about 200,000 clones, more than 65% detected once. CDR3 length: 13 amino acids. The chain couples TRBV21-1 to TRBJ1-2. TRBV21-1 is a pseudogene locus. The material sequenced was PBMCs, taken after 12 months of ibrutinib treatment. This receptor was obtained from a human donor with chronic lymphocytic leukemia. The CDR3 nucleotides read TGTGCCAGCCTGTTTGGTGGAGGCTATGGCTACACCTTC. This encodes CASLFGGGYGYTF.